The clone carrying this TCR beta chain has more than one count but fewer than ten. Its antigen is not known. This record comes from a study of T-cell reconstitution after alpha-beta-depleted transplantation in children. Study-wide results and limits: Certain patients had high TCRbeta diversity at day 60, and it came from recipient T cells and thymic progenitors that survived. T-cell counts and diversity were attributed mostly to newly produced T cells one year after transplant.

This CDR3 has 17 residues. J lost 2 bases, V lost 4 bases, and 9 bases had no gene match. Germline V gene data show CDR1 as SGHRS and CDR2 as YFSETQ. Molecular barcoding with unique molecular identifiers was used for the TCRbeta library. Each CDR3 protein gets one entry after TCRdb re-called the PCR reads with MiXCR. The sample includes around 800,000 distinct CDR3 sequences, less than 20% of them seen just once. This clonotype originated in a male patient aged 10-17 years who had a stem cell transplant for acute lymphoblastic leukemia, so the T cells may come from the graft donor. This sequence joins TRBV5-1 and TRBJ2-6; TRBD2 matches 7 bases. This specimen consisted of PBMCs, mostly from graft donor cells, obtained 360 days after TCRalphabeta/CD19-depleted stem cell transplant. In DNA form, the CDR3 reads TGCGCCAGCAGCAACGAGGCGGGAGTTGCTGGGGCCAACGTCCTGACTTTC. Encoded protein: CASSNEAGVAGANVLTF.